This TCR beta chain was captured in a study of human T cells and chemical hapten exposure. Study-wide background: Small pooled library volume differences chiefly drove per-sample TCR yield variation. Broader study findings: Unchanged with DPC sensitization were TCRs above 1 in 1000 frequency.

Per germline, CDR1 SNHLY and CDR2 FYNNEI. This CDR3 has 15 residues. V was trimmed by 6 bases and J by 0 bases, leaving 9 bases between them. The table lists this clonotype with a few counts. Antigen specificity is unknown. Individual cDNA molecules had unique molecular identifiers attached to them by the library. Original processing methods: Sample TCR totals centred on a median of roughly 96,000, ranging about 20,000 to 690,600. TCRdb re-called the RACE reads through MiXCR, storing one row per CDR3 protein. The authors' filters were not applied to this entry. Among around 35,000 distinct CDR3 sequences listed, roughly 5% were seen once. Regarding time point: healthy volunteer bleed at 6 weeks. Unfractionated whole blood yielded the extracted total RNA.

This TCR derives from a human donor in good health. Some clones in this sample may be carry-over from other donors' samples. The chain employs TRBV2 and TRBJ1-6; no definite D call. Material for sequencing was whole blood. The CDR3 loop is CASRDASSYNSPLHF. CDR3 sequence (DNA): TGTGCCAGCAGGGACGCGAGCTCCTATAATTCACCCCTCCACTTT.